This T cell receptor beta chain was identified during a study of blood T cell repertoires in COVID-19. V was cut by 1 base and J by 8 bases, with 11 bases left in between. Per the germline V gene, CDR1 is SEHNR and CDR2 is FQNEAQ (reference sequence). The CDR3 spans 13 residues. Generated by immunoSEQ multiplex PCR, the TCRdb table keeps only in-frame clones and is missing some. The repertoire holds a few hundred thousand clones, with around 87% as singletons. The TCR comes from an older woman with COVID-19, enrolled during active disease. The sample consisted of peripheral blood. The chain couples TRBV7-9 to TRBJ1-2; D is uncertain. The CDR3 spells CASSLENSRGYTF. CDR3 DNA: TGTGCCAGCAGCTTAGAGAACTCTCGGGGCTACACCTTC.